The 17 T cell receptor beta chains below come from one sample, sequenced in a study of T cells expressing NK-cell markers (dated by TCRdb to about 2020). Library prep was done by 5' RACE. The listed sequencing device is Illumina HiSeq 2000. TCRdb reprocessed the reads into one record per CDR3 protein sequence, lacking DNA. The table for this sample lists around 110,000 distinct CDR3 sequences. Of the sample, roughly 20% falls within the top ten clones. Specimen: blood T cells: a sorted CD56 or NKG2C T cell subset, CD4+ or CD8+ T cells, or bulk PBMC T cells (not recorded which). The receptors here all came from a woman between 18 and 70 years old in good health.

V gene TRBV5-8 combines with J gene TRBJ2-3; TCRdb lists TRBD1, though no DNA is available to test this call. This CDR3 comprises 14 residues. Per germline, CDR1 SGHTS and CDR2 YDEGEE. The CDR3 region is CASRRGVSTDTQYF.

This rearrangement joins TRBV4-3 to TRBJ1-1. CDR1 is LGHNA, CDR2 YSLEER, per germline. The CDR3 spans 15 residues. The CDR3 loop is CASSQVAGGGTEAFF.

The chain links TRBV27 to TRBJ2-1; TCRdb reports TRBD1, a call that lacks DNA to check it against. The CDR3 contains 16 residues. Per the germline V gene, CDR1 is MNHEY and CDR2 is SMNVEV (reference sequence). The CDR3 is CASSKPPGQGVGEQFF.

This chain joins TRBV12-5 and TRBJ2-3; TCRdb indicates TRBD2, and absent DNA this call remains unverified. CDR1 and CDR2 from the germline V gene are LGHNT and FRNRAP. The CDR3 is 20 residues long. CDR3 sequence reads: CASGPPVKGLAGGYTDTQYF.

V is TRBV12-3 or TRBV12-4 and J is TRBJ1-4; TCRdb proposes TRBD1, but this gene call is untestable without DNA. CDR3 length: 15 residues. CDR3 sequence: CASSFPDVLGEKLFF.

This rearrangement joins TRBV29-1 to TRBJ2-4; TCRdb designates TRBD1, a call that cannot be tested without DNA. This CDR3 spans 14 amino acids. CDR1 is SQVTM and CDR2 is ANQGSEA in the germline V gene. The CDR3 is CSVEGTDSKNIQYF.

The V call is TRBV12-3 or TRBV12-4, the J call TRBJ2-3; checking the TCRdb D call of TRBD1 is not possible without DNA. The CDR3 has 15 amino acids. The CDR3 region is CASSPDRSNTDTQYF.

V gene TRBV12-3 or TRBV12-4 combines with J gene TRBJ2-5; without DNA, the TCRdb call of TRBD2 cannot be checked. The CDR3 is 16 amino acids. CDR3 sequence reads: CASSSRTSGLQETQYF.

J is TRBJ2-3 and V is TRBV10-3. Germline CDR1 is ENHRY and CDR2 is SYGVKD. This CDR3 comprises 13 residues. The CDR3 sequence is CAIGLPNTDTQYF.

The V call is TRBV11-2, the J call TRBJ1-1; TCRdb proposes TRBD1, but this gene call is untestable without DNA. Per germline, CDR1 SGHAT and CDR2 FQNNGV. The CDR3 consists of 13 residues. CDR3 sequence: CASSGRTGDGAFF.

This sequence joins TRBV19 and TRBJ2-3; the TRBD1 assignment by TCRdb is unverifiable without DNA. The CDR3 is made up of 15 amino acids. Germline values: CDR1 LNHDA, CDR2 SQIVND (reference sequence). The CDR3 region is CASSWGVTERDTQYF.

The CDR3 spells CASSSQPGHTSNQPQHF. The J gene is TRBJ1-5, the V gene TRBV12-3 or TRBV12-4; TCRdb picks TRBD1, but there is no DNA to check that call. This CDR3 region has 17 residues.

The V call is TRBV9, the J call TRBJ1-6; TCRdb calls TRBD1, which cannot be checked without DNA. The CDR3 has 16 amino acids. CDR1 is SGDLS, CDR2 YYNGEE, per germline. The CDR3 spells CASSVLGLEPGSPLHF.

This chain links TRBV29-1 with TRBJ2-2; as DNA is missing, the TRBD2 call by TCRdb cannot be tested. Germline lookup yields CDR1 SQVTM and CDR2 ANQGSEA. The CDR3 covers 14 residues. The CDR3 loop is CSVGGTHSPGELFF.

This sequence joins TRBV7-9 and TRBJ2-5; TCRdb proposes TRBD1, but this gene call is untestable without DNA. This CDR3 comprises 15 residues. Germline loops: CDR1 SEHNR, CDR2 FQNEAQ (reference sequence). The CDR3 here is CASSNRTGFQETQYF.

This rearrangement joins TRBV20-1 to TRBJ2-7; TCRdb selects TRBD1, and the lack of DNA leaves this call unchecked. The germline V gene encodes CDR1 DFQATT and CDR2 SNEGSKA (reference sequence). The CDR3 extends over 15 amino acids. The CDR3 here is CSATPTGELSYEQYF.

V is TRBV29-1 and J is TRBJ2-7. Germline V gene sequence: CDR1 SQVTM, CDR2 ANQGSEA. The CDR3 has 12 residues. CDR3 region: CSVEGQAYEQYF.